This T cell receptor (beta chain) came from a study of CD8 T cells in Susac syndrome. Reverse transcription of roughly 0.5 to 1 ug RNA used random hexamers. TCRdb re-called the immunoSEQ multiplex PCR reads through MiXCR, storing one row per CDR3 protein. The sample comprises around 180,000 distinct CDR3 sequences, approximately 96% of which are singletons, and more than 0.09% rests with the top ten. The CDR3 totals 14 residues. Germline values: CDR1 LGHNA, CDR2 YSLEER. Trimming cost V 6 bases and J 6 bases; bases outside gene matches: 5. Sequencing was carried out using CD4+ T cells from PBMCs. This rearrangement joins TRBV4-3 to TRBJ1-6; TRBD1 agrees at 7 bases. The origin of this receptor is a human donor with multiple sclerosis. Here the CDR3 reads CASRSGTVNSPLHF. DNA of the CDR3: TGCGCCAGCAGATCCGGGACAGTTAATTCACCCCTCCACTTT.